The 21 T cell receptor beta chains listed next were all sequenced from one sample in a study of blood T cell repertoires in COVID-19. Clones were read by immunoSEQ multiplex PCR, and TCRdb kept only the in-frame ones, dropping some. The profile covers a few hundred thousand clones, with about nine tenths appearing a single time and approximately 2.2% taken by the ten largest. Sequencing was carried out using peripheral blood. All receptors derive from a man aged 45 to 65 with acute or convalescent COVID-19.

This chain uses TRBV6-5 with TRBJ2-2; 7 nucleotides line up with TRBD1. V lost 4 bases, J lost 1 base, and 6 bases stayed unmatched. There are 16 residues in the CDR3. Germline V gene data show CDR1 as MNHEY and CDR2 as SVGAGI. CDR3 sequence: CASSWDRSLNTGELFF. The CDR3, as DNA: TGTGCCAGCAGTTGGGACAGAAGTCTGAACACCGGGGAGCTGTTTTTT.

The count of this clone is one. The chain couples TRBV25-1 to TRBJ1-2, with unresolved D. CDR3 size: 13 residues. V was trimmed by 4 bases and J by 3 bases, leaving 9 bases between them. Per germline, CDR1 MGHDK and CDR2 SYGVNS. The CDR3 bases are TGTGCCAGCAGTGTGGCAGGCGACTATGGCTACACCTTC. It specifies CASSVAGDYGYTF.

This chain joins TRBV5-4 and TRBJ2-3; D call uncertain. CDR1 is SGHNT and CDR2 is YYREEE in the germline V gene (reference sequence). V dropped 3 bases and J dropped 3 bases, with 11 bases sitting between them. The CDR3 loop spans 14 amino acids. The chain's CDR3 is CASSSPTGTDTQYF. The CDR3 bases are TGTGCCAGCAGCTCCCCGACTGGGACAGATACGCAGTATTTT. The entire variable domain, with the rest obtained from reference TRBV5-4 and TRBJ2-3, is as follows: ETGVTQSPTHLIKTRGQQVTLRCSSQSGHNTVSWYQQALGQGPQFIFQYYREEENGRGNFPPRFSGLQFPNYSSELNVNALELDDSALYLCASSSPTGTDTQYFGPGTRLTVL.

This rearrangement joins TRBV2 to TRBJ1-1; 7 bases fit TRBD1. The ends lost 10 bases at V and 5 bases at J; junction bases unmatched: 13. From germline, CDR1 is SNHLY and CDR2 FYNNEI. The CDR3 length is 14 residues. The CDR3 sequence: CATLRDSGGTEAFF. The CDR3 DNA reads as TGTGCCACCCTCCGGGACAGCGGGGGAACTGAAGCTTTCTTT.

The V call is TRBV4-1, the J call TRBJ2-3; D remains ambiguous. The V end lost 3 bases, the J end lost 10 bases, and 11 bases lay between the germline ends. CDR1 is MGHRA and CDR2 is YSYEKL in the germline V gene. The CDR3 consists of 12 residues. CDR3 region: CASSQRPSAQYF. CDR3 coding DNA: TGCGCCAGCAGCCAGCGGCCCTCCGCGCAGTATTTT.

The rearrangement uses TRBV4-1 and TRBJ1-1; weak D call: TRBD1 (5 bases). CDR3 size: 15 residues. Trimming removed 0 bases at V and 1 base at J, with 9 bases between. CDR1 and CDR2 from the germline V gene are MGHRA and YSYEKL. CDR3 in DNA: TGCGCCAGCAGCCAAGACGCAGGGCCGAACACTGAAGCTTTCTTT. This gives the protein CASSQDAGPNTEAFF.

The chain joins TRBV7-2 to TRBJ2-5; TRBD2 matches 11 bases. Germline V CDR1 and CDR2: SGHTA, FQGNSA. This CDR3 contains 15 residues. V was clipped by 6 bases and J by 5 bases; unmatched bases: 8. CDR3 coding DNA: TGTGCCAGCAGTCCCGGGGTAGCGGGGGGGGAGACCCAGTACTTC. Its protein product is CASSPGVAGGETQYF. Using reference TRBV7-2 and TRBJ2-5 for the parts outside the CDR3, the full variable domain is GAGVSQSPSNKVTEKGKDVELRCDPISGHTALYWYRQSLGQGLEFLIYFQGNSAPDKSGLPSDRFSAERTGGSVSTLTIQRTQQEDSAVYLCASSPGVAGGETQYFGPGTRLLVL.

This chain uses TRBV5-1 with TRBJ2-1; TRBD2 agrees at 12 bases. CDR1 is SGHRS, CDR2 YFSETQ, per germline. Trimming cost V 0 bases and J 9 bases; bases outside gene matches: 4. The CDR3 runs to 15 residues. The CDR3 DNA reads TGCGCCAGCAGCTTGGTTCTAGCGGGGGGGATTGAGCAGTTCTTC. Translating gives CASSLVLAGGIEQFF.

This clone was seen a few times. The rearrangement joins TRBV7-2 to TRBJ1-1; D is unresolved. The V end was cut by 2 bases, the J end by 0 bases, with 7 bases between. There are 14 residues in the CDR3. Germline CDR1 reads SGHTA; CDR2 reads FQGNSA. The CDR3 bases are TGTGCCAGCAGCTTAACACGTATGAACACTGAAGCTTTCTTT. Encoded protein: CASSLTRMNTEAFF.

The gene calls are TRBV18 and TRBJ1-5, with a weak D call TRBD1 (5 bases). The CDR3 contains 14 residues. V lost 6 bases and J 9 bases, leaving 18 bases between the germline ends. Germline loops: CDR1 KGHSH, CDR2 LQKENI. CDR3 nucleotide sequence: TGTGCCAGCTCTCCCAGGGCTGCCCCCATGCCCCAGCATTTT. Protein product: CASSPRAAPMPQHF.

This chain connects TRBV5-5 to TRBJ1-1; perhaps TRBD1 as D (5 bases). The CDR3 contains 14 residues. Between the trimmed V and J ends, which lost 0 bases and 10 bases, there was a span of 16 bases. Germline CDR1 is SGHKS and CDR2 is YYEKEE (reference sequence). DNA for the CDR3: TGTGCCAGCAGCTTGGAGTCCCAGGGTATTGGAGCTTTCTTT. Its protein product is CASSLESQGIGAFF.

This chain connects TRBV5-1 to TRBJ2-7; TRBD2 is a possible D gene (5 bases). V was shortened by 4 bases and J by 7 bases, with 24 bases between the two germline ends. The CDR3 has 16 residues. Germline V CDR1 and CDR2: SGHRS, YFSETQ. The chain's CDR3 is CASSLSTPVTSGEQYF. DNA for the CDR3: TGCGCCAGCAGCCTTTCTACCCCGGTGACGTCGGGAGAGCAGTACTTC.

This clone was seen only a few times. The chain carries TRBV27 and TRBJ2-5, with D maybe TRBD1 (6 bases). The CDR3 has 13 amino acids. CDR1 is MNHEY and CDR2 is SMNVEV in the germline V gene (reference sequence). The germline V and J ends were trimmed by 5 bases and 4 bases, with 11 bases remaining between them. The CDR3 DNA reads as TGTGCCAGCAGTCAATCCAGGGGAGAGACCCAGTACTTC. Its translation: CASSQSRGETQYF.

The chain recombines TRBV4-1 with TRBJ2-7; TRBD1 is a possible D gene (6 bases). The CDR3 contains 15 residues. V lost 1 base to trimming and J lost 4 bases, with 14 bases between them. Per the germline V gene, CDR1 is MGHRA and CDR2 is YSYEKL. CDR3 in amino acids: CASSQGFTGQYEQYF. CDR3 nucleotides: TGCGCCAGCAGCCAAGGCTTCACAGGGCAATACGAGCAGTACTTC.

V is TRBV27 and J is TRBJ1-1; TRBD1 aligns across 7 bases. The V gene's germline CDR1 is MNHEY and CDR2 SMNVEV (reference sequence). The V gene end was trimmed by 6 bases and the J gene end by 0 bases; junction bases not matched to a gene: 4. This CDR3 region has 14 residues. Written as DNA, the CDR3 is TGTGCCAGCAGCGGGGGACAGTTGAACACTGAAGCTTTCTTT. Translated: CASSGGQLNTEAFF.

The J gene is TRBJ1-4, the V gene TRBV25-1, with 11 bases lining up with TRBD1. CDR3 length: 16 residues. Germline assignment: CDR1 MGHDK and CDR2 SYGVNS. J was trimmed by 7 bases and V by 7 bases; bases with no gene match: 11. Here the CDR3 DNA reads TGTGCCAGCACACGGACAGGGGGCGGGGTACGTGAAAAACTGTTTTTT. It encodes CASTRTGGGVREKLFF.

The CDR3 nucleotides are TGCGCCAGCAGTGAGAGGACTCGGAGCAATCAGCCCCAGCATTTT. Protein product: CASSERTRSNQPQHF. V gene TRBV10-2 combines with J gene TRBJ1-5; D unclear. This CDR3 spans 15 amino acids. From germline, CDR1 is WSHSY and CDR2 SAAADI. Between the trimmed V and J ends, which lost 2 bases and 1 base, there was a span of 9 bases.

The V call is TRBV6-5, the J call TRBJ2-1, with a tentative D call TRBD1 (6 bases). Germline values: CDR1 MNHEY, CDR2 SVGAGI. V gave up 6 bases and J gave up 5 bases, with 17 bases separating them. There are 15 residues in the CDR3. CDR3 sequence: CASSITGNPNNEQFF. The CDR3 DNA is TGTGCCAGCAGCATTACAGGGAACCCAAACAATGAGCAGTTCTTC.

V and J are TRBV11-2 and TRBJ2-7, with D possibly being TRBD2 (6 bases). Germline CDR1 reads SGHAT; CDR2 reads FQNNGV. Trimming shortened V by 5 bases and J by 2 bases, and 16 bases separated the two germline ends. CDR3 length: 15 amino acids. CDR3 residues: CASSQSGVLAYEQYF. As DNA, the CDR3 is TGTGCCAGCAGCCAATCGGGGGTTTTAGCCTACGAGCAGTACTTC.

This chain connects TRBV9 to TRBJ1-1; 7 nucleotides align to TRBD1. Germline values: CDR1 SGDLS, CDR2 YYNGEE. V was clipped by 4 bases and J by 6 bases; unmatched bases: 9. The CDR3 has 14 amino acids. The CDR3 here is CASSSGQNDPEAFF. CDR3 nucleotide sequence: TGTGCCAGCAGCTCGGGACAGAATGACCCTGAAGCTTTCTTT.

The chain employs TRBV2 and TRBJ1-2; 8 nucleotides agree with TRBD1. CDR1 and CDR2 (germline): SNHLY, FYNNEI. V trimming: 7 bases; J trimming: 5 bases; junction bases outside the gene matches: 12. There are 15 residues in the CDR3. CDR3 loop: CASTLGQGVGYGYTF. CDR3 DNA sequence: TGTGCCAGCACTCTAGGACAGGGTGTTGGGTATGGCTACACCTTC.